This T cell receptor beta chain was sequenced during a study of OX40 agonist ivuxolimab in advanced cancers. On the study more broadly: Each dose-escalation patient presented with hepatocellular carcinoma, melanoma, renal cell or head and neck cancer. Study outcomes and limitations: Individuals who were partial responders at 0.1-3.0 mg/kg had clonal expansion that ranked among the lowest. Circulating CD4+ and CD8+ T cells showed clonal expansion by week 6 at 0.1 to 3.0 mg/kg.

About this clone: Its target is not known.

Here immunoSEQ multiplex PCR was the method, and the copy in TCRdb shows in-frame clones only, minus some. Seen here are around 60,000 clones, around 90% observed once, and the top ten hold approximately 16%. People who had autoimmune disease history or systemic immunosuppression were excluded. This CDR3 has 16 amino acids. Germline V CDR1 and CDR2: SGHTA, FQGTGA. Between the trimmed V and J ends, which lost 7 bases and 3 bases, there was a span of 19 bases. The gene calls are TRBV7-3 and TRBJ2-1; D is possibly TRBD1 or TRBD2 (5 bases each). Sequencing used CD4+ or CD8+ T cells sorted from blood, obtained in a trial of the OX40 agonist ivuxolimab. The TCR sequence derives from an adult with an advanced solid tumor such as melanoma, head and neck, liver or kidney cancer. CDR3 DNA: TGTGCCAGCACCCCAACCGGGACGGGAATCTACAATGAGCAGTTCTTC. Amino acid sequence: CASTPTGTGIYNEQFF.